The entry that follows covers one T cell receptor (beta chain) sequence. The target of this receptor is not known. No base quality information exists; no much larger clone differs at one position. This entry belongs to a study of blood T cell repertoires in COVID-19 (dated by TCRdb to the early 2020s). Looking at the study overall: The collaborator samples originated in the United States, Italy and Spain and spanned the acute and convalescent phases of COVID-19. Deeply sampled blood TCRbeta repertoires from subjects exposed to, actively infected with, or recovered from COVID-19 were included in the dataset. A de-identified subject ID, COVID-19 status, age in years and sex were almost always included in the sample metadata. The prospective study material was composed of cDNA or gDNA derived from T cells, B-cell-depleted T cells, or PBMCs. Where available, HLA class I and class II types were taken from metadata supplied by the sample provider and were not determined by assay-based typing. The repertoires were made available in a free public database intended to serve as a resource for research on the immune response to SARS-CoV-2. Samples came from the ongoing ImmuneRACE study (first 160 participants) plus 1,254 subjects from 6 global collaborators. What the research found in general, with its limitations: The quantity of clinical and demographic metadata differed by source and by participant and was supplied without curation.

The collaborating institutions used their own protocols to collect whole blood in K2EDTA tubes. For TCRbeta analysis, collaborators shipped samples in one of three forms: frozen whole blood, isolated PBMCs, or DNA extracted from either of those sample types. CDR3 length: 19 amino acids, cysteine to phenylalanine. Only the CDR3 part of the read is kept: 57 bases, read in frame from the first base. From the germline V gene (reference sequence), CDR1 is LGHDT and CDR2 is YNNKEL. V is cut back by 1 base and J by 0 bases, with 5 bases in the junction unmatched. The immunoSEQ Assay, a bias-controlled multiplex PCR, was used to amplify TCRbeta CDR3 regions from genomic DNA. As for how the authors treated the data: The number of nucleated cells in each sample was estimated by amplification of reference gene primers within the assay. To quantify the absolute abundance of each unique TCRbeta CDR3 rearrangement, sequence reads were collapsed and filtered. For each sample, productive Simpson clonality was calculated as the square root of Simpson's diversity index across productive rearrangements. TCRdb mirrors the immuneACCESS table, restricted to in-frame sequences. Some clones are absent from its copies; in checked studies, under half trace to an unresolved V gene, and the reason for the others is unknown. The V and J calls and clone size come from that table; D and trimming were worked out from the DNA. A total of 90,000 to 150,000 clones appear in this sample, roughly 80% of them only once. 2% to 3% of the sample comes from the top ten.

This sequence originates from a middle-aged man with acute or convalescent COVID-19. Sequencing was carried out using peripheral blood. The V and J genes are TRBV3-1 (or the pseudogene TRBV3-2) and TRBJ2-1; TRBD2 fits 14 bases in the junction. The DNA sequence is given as TGTGCCAGCAGCCAAGTGGGGACTAGCGGGGGCTTCTCCTACAATGAGCAGTTCTTC. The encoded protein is CASSQVGTSGGFSYNEQFF.